This T cell receptor (beta chain) was observed in a study of PD-1 blockade in mismatch repair-deficient tumors. Background on the study: Patients had approximately 11 mismatch repair-deficient cancer types and were previously treated and progressing. Study-wide results and caveats: Tumor-resident clones, often undetectable pretreatment in blood, expanded then contracted after pembrolizumab.

The assay was immunoSEQ multiplex PCR, and TCRdb's table has in-frame clones only and misses some. The sample carries some 25,000 clones, around 85% recorded once. All patients were mismatch repair deficient, assessed by either PCR or immunohistochemistry. TCR sequencing covered a few patients who responded to pembrolizumab. To note about this clone: Antigen specificity is unknown.

Sequences were derived from PBMCs, sampled before pembrolizumab treatment. This TCR derives from an adult with mismatch repair-deficient cancer.

The CDR3, as DNA: TGTGCCAGAAGCTTGGTGATGCGGGGGCGGCCGGCTTTCTTT. Translated, it gives CARSLVMRGRPAFF. The chain couples TRBV5-3 to TRBJ1-1, with D possibly TRBD1 on 6 matching bases. TRBV5-3 counts as an open reading frame of uncertain function. The V and J ends lost 0 bases and 11 bases respectively, with 17 bases between them. The CDR3 covers 14 residues.